This entry concerns a single T cell receptor (beta chain). No antigen is known for it. The data belong to a study of STAT3 mutations in large granular lymphocyte leukemia. Across the whole study: Among longitudinally sequenced T-LGLL patients, roughly half had canonical activating STAT3 mutations detected. Over half of T-LGLL patients had one or more immunosuppressive regimens. Points from the study as a whole: In T-cell large granular lymphocyte leukemia, about half of patients showed multiple immunodominant subclonotypes. All newly emerging clones after therapy were STAT3 wild type.

The length of the CDR3 is 15 residues. V was shortened by 3 bases and J by 0 bases, with 9 bases between the two germline ends. Germline CDR1 and CDR2: MNHEY and SMNVEV (reference sequence). TCRbeta libraries averaged around 39,000 productive templates per sample. Sequencing was performed with immunoSEQ multiplex PCR; in TCRdb, only in-frame clones are kept and a portion is missing. Among 40,000 to 50,000 clones, roughly 81% were seen once, and the ten largest hold roughly 0.4%. The sequence was obtained from a human donor with T large granular lymphocyte leukemia. Some clones in this sample may be carry-over from other donors' samples. The sequencing sample was made of PBMCs. This rearrangement joins TRBV27 to TRBJ1-5, with D hard to call. The CDR3 region has the DNA TGTGCCAGCAGTTTTAGCCGTAATAGCAATCAGCCCCAGCATTTT. Encoded protein: CASSFSRNSNQPQHF.